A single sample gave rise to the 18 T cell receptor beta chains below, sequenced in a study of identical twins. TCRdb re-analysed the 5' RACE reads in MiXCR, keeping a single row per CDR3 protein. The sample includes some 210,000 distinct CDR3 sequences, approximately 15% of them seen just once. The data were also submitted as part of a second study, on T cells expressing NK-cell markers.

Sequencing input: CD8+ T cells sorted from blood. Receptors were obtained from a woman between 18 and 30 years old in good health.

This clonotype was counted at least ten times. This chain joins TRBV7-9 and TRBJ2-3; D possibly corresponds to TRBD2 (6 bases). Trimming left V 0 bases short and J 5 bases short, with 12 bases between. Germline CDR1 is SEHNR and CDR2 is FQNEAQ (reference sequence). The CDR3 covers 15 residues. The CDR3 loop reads CASSLALAAGDTQYF. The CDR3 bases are TGTGCCAGCAGCTTAGCACTAGCCGCAGGAGATACGCAGTATTTT.

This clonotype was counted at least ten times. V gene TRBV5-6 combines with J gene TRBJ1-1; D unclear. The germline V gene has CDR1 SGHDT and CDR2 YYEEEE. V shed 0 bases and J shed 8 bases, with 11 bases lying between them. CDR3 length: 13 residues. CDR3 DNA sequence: TGTGCCAGCAGCTTGGTTGTGGCAGACGAAGCTTTCTTT. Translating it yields CASSLVVADEAFF.

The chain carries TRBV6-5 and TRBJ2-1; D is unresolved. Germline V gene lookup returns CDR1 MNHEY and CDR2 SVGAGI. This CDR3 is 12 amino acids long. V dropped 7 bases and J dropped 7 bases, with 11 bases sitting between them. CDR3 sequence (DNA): TGTGCCAGCACCTTACATGGGAATGAGCAGTTCTTC. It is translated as CASTLHGNEQFF.

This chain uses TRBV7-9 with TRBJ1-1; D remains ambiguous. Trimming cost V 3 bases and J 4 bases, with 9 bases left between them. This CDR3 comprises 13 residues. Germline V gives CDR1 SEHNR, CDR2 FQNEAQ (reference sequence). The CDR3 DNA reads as TGTGCCAGCAGCTTCGGTCCGGGCACTGAAGCTTTCTTT. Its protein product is CASSFGPGTEAFF.

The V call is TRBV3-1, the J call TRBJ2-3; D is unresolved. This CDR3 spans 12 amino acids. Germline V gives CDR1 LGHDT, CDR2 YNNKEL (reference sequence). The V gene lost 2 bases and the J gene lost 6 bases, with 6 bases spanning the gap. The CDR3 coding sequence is TGTGCCAGCAGCCAAAAGCCTGATACGCAGTATTTT. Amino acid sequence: CASSQKPDTQYF.

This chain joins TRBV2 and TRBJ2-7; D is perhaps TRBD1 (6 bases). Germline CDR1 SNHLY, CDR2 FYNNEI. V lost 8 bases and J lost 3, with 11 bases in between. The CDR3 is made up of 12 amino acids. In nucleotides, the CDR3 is TGTGCCAGCGGGACATCAAGCTACGAGCAGTACTTC. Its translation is CASGTSSYEQYF.

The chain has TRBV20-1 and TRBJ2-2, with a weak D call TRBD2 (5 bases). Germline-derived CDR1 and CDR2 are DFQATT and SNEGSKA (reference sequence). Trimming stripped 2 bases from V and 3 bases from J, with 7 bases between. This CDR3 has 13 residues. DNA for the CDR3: TGCAGTGCTAGAAGGCGGGACACCGGGGAGCTGTTTTTT. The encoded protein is CSARRRDTGELFF.

The CDR3 reads CASSVRSATNEKLFF. CDR3 coding DNA: TGTGCCAGCAGTGTACGGAGTGCAACTAATGAAAAACTGTTTTTT. The rearrangement uses TRBV6-1 and TRBJ1-4; no definite D call. This CDR3 contains 15 residues. Germline CDR1 MNHNS, CDR2 SASEGT. With 4 bases removed from V and 0 bases from J, the gap between germline ends came to 9 bases.

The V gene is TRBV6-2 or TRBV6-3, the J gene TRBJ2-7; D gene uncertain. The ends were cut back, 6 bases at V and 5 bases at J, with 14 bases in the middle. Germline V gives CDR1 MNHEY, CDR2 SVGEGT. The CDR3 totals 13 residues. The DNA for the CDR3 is TGTGCCAGCAGCCTCGATACGGCTCACGAGCAGTACTTC. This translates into CASSLDTAHEQYF.

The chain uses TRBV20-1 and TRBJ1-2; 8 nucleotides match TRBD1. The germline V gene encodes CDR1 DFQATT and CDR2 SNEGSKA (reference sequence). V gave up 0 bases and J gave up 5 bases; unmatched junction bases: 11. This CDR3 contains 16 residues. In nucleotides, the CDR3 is TGCAGTGCTAGAGACCTGACGTGGACAGGGTTATATGGCTACACCTTC. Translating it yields CSARDLTWTGLYGYTF.

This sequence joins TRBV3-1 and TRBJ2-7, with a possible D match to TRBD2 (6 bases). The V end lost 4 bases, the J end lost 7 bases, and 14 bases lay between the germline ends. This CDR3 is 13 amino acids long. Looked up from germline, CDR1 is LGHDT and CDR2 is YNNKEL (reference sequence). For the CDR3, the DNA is TGTGCCAGCAGCCCTCTTGATGGGGGGGAGCAGTACTTC. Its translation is CASSPLDGGEQYF.

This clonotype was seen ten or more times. The CDR3 is CASTEPGPAGGHSNEQFF. CDR3 sequence (DNA): TGTGCCAGTACTGAACCGGGCCCCGCGGGAGGGCATAGCAATGAGCAGTTCTTC. The chain links TRBV19 to TRBJ2-1, with 9 bases aligning to TRBD2. The V gene end was trimmed by 7 bases and the J gene end by 6 bases; junction bases not matched to a gene: 19. The germline CDR1 and CDR2 sequences are LNHDA and SQIVND (reference sequence). This CDR3 region has 18 residues.

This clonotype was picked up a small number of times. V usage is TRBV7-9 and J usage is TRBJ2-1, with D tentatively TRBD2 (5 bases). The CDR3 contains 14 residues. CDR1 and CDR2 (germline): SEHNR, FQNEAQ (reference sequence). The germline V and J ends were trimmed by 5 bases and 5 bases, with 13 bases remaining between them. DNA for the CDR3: TGTGCCAGCAGCCTCCTACTAGTCCACAATGAGCAGTTCTTC. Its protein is CASSLLLVHNEQFF.

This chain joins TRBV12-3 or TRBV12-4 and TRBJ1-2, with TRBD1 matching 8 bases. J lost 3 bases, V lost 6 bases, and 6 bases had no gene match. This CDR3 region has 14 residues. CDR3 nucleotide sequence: TGTGCCAGCAGAGAGACAGGGGTTGACTATGGCTACACCTTC. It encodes CASRETGVDYGYTF.

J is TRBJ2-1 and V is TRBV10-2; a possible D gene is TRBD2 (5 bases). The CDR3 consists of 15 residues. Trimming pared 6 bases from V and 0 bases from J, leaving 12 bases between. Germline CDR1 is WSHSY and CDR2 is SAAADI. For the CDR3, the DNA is TGCGCCAGCAGGCTGAGGGATAGCTCCTACAATGAGCAGTTCTTC. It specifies CASRLRDSSYNEQFF.

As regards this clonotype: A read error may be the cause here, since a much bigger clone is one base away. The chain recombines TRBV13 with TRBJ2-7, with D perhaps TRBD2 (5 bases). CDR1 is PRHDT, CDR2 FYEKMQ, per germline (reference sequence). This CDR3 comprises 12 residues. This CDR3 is CASSLADYEQHF. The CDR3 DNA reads TGTGCCAGCAGCCTAGCAGATTACGAGCAGCACTTC.

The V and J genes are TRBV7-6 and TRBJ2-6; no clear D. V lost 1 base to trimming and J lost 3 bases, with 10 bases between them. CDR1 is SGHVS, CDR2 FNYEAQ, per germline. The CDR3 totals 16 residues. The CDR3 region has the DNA TGTGCCAGCAGCTTAGGGGTGGGTCTTGGGGCCAACGTCCTGACTTTC. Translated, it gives CASSLGVGLGANVLTF.

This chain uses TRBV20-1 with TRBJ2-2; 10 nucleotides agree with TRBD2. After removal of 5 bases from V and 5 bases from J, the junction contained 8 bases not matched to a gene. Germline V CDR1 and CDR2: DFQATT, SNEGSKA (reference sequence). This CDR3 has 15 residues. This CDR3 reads CSAQTGTSDTGELFF. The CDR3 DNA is TGCAGTGCTCAGACCGGGACTAGCGATACCGGGGAGCTGTTTTTT.